One and the same sample provided the 22 T cell receptor beta chains below, sequenced in a study of blood T cell repertoires in COVID-19. The protocol was immunoSEQ multiplex PCR, while the TCRdb copy is restricted to in-frame clones and leaves out a portion. The sample lists just over 70,000 clones; around three quarters were seen once. The material sequenced was peripheral blood. Receptors originate from a woman in her 70s with acute or convalescent COVID-19.

The chain links TRBV5-4 to TRBJ1-1; 9 bases align to TRBD1. This CDR3 is 15 amino acids long. The J segment lost 7 bases and the V segment lost 2 bases, leaving 9 bases of the junction unmatched. CDR1 and CDR2 from the germline V gene are SGHNT and YYREEE (reference sequence). The chain's CDR3 is CASSLPQGAGGEAFF. In nucleotides, the CDR3 is TGTGCCAGCAGCTTACCACAGGGGGCCGGTGGTGAAGCTTTCTTT.

V gene TRBV5-1 combines with J gene TRBJ1-1, with TRBD1 identical over 12 bases. Looked up from germline, CDR1 is SGHRS and CDR2 is YFSETQ. The J segment lost 7 bases and the V segment lost 3 bases, leaving 7 bases of the junction unmatched. The CDR3 covers 15 residues. The CDR3 DNA reads as TGCGCCAGCAGCTCCGGGACAGGGGGCGGTTATGAAGCTTTCTTT. It yields the protein CASSSGTGGGYEAFF.

The chain recombines TRBV11-3 with TRBJ1-1; D gene unclear. V lost 1 base and J lost 3, with 6 bases in between. CDR3 length: 13 residues. Germline values: CDR1 SGHNT, CDR2 YENEEA. The CDR3 nucleotides are TGTGCCAGCAGCTTAGTATCTTACACTGAAGCTTTCTTT. Its translation: CASSLVSYTEAFF.

The chain employs TRBV29-1 and TRBJ1-1; no reliable D call. V was pared by 4 bases and J by 0 bases, with 15 bases between. The CDR3 loop spans 15 amino acids. The germline V gene encodes CDR1 SQVTM and CDR2 ANQGSEA. The CDR3 sequence is CSVGTLGRVNTEAFF. CDR3 bases: TGCAGCGTTGGAACACTGGGGAGGGTGAACACTGAAGCTTTCTTT.

The gene calls are TRBV7-6 and TRBJ1-1; 7 bases are shared with TRBD1. With V trimmed by 5 bases and J by 11 bases, 8 bases remained unmatched. Germline V CDR1 and CDR2: SGHVS, FNYEAQ. This CDR3 is built from 12 residues. The CDR3, as DNA: TGTGCCAGCAGCCGGACAGGTCTCGGGGCTTTCTTT. Translation: CASSRTGLGAFF.

The V call is TRBV29-1, the J call TRBJ1-1; 7 nucleotides line up with TRBD1. The junction had 8 bases not matched to a gene; V was cut back by 0 bases and J by 7 bases. Germline-derived CDR1 and CDR2 are SQVTM and ANQGSEA. The CDR3 is 14 amino acids. DNA for the CDR3: TGCAGCGTTGAAGAAACTCAGGGGGTGGGTGAAGCTTTCTTT. It specifies CSVEETQGVGEAFF.

The rearrangement joins TRBV4-1 to TRBJ1-2; no reliable D call. CDR1 is MGHRA, CDR2 YSYEKL, per germline. The V gene lost 4 bases and the J gene lost 8 bases, with 26 bases spanning the gap. The CDR3 is 17 residues long. The CDR3 coding sequence is TGCGCCAGCAGCCCACAACTCGTGTCCAGCGGGGTTGAAGGCTACACCTTC. As protein: CASSPQLVSSGVEGYTF.

The chain uses TRBV19 and TRBJ1-6, with 10 positions matching TRBD1. Trimming at V came to 5 bases and at J to 6 bases, leaving 7 bases not matched to a gene. The germline V gene encodes CDR1 LNHDA and CDR2 SQIVND (reference sequence). The CDR3 has 16 amino acids. DNA of the CDR3: TGTGCCAGTAGTCTACTCGGGACAGGGGTTAATTCACCCCTCCACTTT. Residues: CASSLLGTGVNSPLHF.

The genes are TRBV7-8 and TRBJ2-7; 9 bases map to TRBD2. The germline V gene has CDR1 SGHVS and CDR2 FQNEAQ. Unmatched junction bases numbered 4, after V lost 3 bases and J lost 7 bases. CDR3 size: 13 residues. The CDR3 region has the DNA TGTGCCAGCAGCTTTGGTACTAGCGGGGAGCAGTACTTC. Translation gives CASSFGTSGEQYF.

This chain connects TRBV19 to TRBJ1-1; unclear D gene. V was trimmed by 7 bases and J by 1 base, leaving 10 bases between them. The V gene's germline CDR1 is LNHDA and CDR2 SQIVND (reference sequence). The CDR3 loop spans 13 amino acids. The CDR3 here is CASITPENTEAFF. Written as DNA, the CDR3 is TGTGCCAGTATAACACCCGAGAACACTGAAGCTTTCTTT. Variable domain in full (rest from reference TRBV19 and TRBJ1-1): DGGITQSPKYLFRKEGQNVTLSCEQNLNHDAMYWYRQDPGQGLRLIYYSQIVNDFQKGDIAEGYSVSREKKESFPLTVTSAQKNPTAFYLCASITPENTEAFFGQGTRLTVV.

The genes are TRBV7-9 and TRBJ1-1; 7 bases map to TRBD1. Germline values: CDR1 SEHNR, CDR2 FQNEAQ (reference sequence). V lost 4 bases, J lost 7 bases, and 9 bases stayed unmatched. The CDR3 totals 14 residues. In nucleotides, the CDR3 is TGTGCCAGCAGCTCCGCGACAGGGAAGGTTGAAGCTTTCTTT. It translates to CASSSATGKVEAFF. The variable domain in full, completed from reference TRBV7-9 and TRBJ1-1, reads DTGVSQNPRHKITKRGQNVTFRCDPISEHNRLYWYRQTLGQGPEFLTYFQNEAQLEKSRLLSDRFSAERPKGSFSTLEIQRTEQGDSAMYLCASSSATGKVEAFFGQGTRLTVV.

A word on this clone: Other DNA variants within this sample encode the same CDR3. The gene calls are TRBV7-2 and TRBJ2-7; D perhaps matches TRBD2 (6 bases). Germline lookup yields CDR1 SGHTA and CDR2 FQGNSA. V lost 5 bases, J lost 0 bases, and 11 bases lay in between. CDR3 length equals 14 residues. The DNA for the CDR3 is TGTGCCAGCAGCCGGAGGGGTAGCTCCTACGAGCAGTACTTC. Its protein is CASSRRGSSYEQYF.

The J gene is TRBJ2-3, the V gene TRBV3-1 (or the pseudogene TRBV3-2); 8 bases agree with TRBD2. The CDR3 is 15 amino acids. The trim removed 10 bases at V and 6 bases at J, leaving 15 bases unmatched. The germline CDR1 and CDR2 sequences are LGHDT and YNNKEL (reference sequence). CDR3 nucleotides: TGTGCCACCAAGATCGGGGGGGGGCCGGCGGATACGCAGTATTTT. Translation: CATKIGGGPADTQYF.

This chain joins TRBV6-6 and TRBJ2-2, with 12 positions matching TRBD2. This CDR3 contains 17 residues. Per the germline V gene, CDR1 is MNHNY and CDR2 is SVGAGI (reference sequence). J gave up 4 bases and V 5 bases, and 8 bases lay outside the gene matches. The CDR3 coding sequence is TGTGCCAGCAGTCCGACGACTAGCGGGGGAATCACCGGGGAGCTGTTTTTT. It encodes CASSPTTSGGITGELFF.

J is TRBJ2-4 and V is TRBV5-6, with D hard to call. Germline V lookup: CDR1 SGHDT, CDR2 YYEEEE. This CDR3 is built from 14 residues. V dropped 4 bases and J dropped 2 bases, with 10 bases sitting between them. The DNA for the CDR3 is TGTGCCAGCAGCCCTCAAGCTACCAAAAACATTCAGTACTTC. This encodes CASSPQATKNIQYF.

This chain joins TRBV29-1 and TRBJ2-7, with D perhaps matching TRBD2 (5 bases). Germline V gene data show CDR1 as SQVTM and CDR2 as ANQGSEA. V was trimmed by 3 bases and J by 0 bases, leaving 15 bases between them. The CDR3 totals 15 residues. In DNA form, the CDR3 reads TGCAGCGTTGATAAGGCGGCGGGCGCCTCCTACGAGCAGTACTTC. It encodes CSVDKAAGASYEQYF.

This clone was counted a few times. V is TRBV5-6 and J is TRBJ2-5, with 9 bases aligning to TRBD2. This CDR3 region has 14 residues. CDR1 is SGHDT and CDR2 is YYEEEE in the germline V gene. Unmatched junction bases numbered 2, after V lost 1 base and J lost 4 bases. The DNA of the CDR3 is TGTGCCAGCAGCTTGCCAGCGGGGGGAGAGACCCAGTACTTC. This translates into CASSLPAGGETQYF.

V usage is TRBV18 and J usage is TRBJ1-6; D gene unclear. Germline-derived CDR1 and CDR2 are KGHSH and LQKENI. Trimming cost V 3 bases and J 7 bases, with 13 bases left between them. This CDR3 has 15 amino acids. The CDR3 protein is CASSPAGIRNSPLHF. The CDR3 nucleotides are TGTGCCAGCTCACCGGCGGGGATCCGGAATTCACCCCTCCACTTT.

This clone has just one count. The V call is TRBV4-1, the J call TRBJ1-2; D is possibly TRBD1 (5 bases). Trimming pared 1 base from V and 8 bases from J, leaving 20 bases between. This CDR3 has 16 amino acids. CDR1 is MGHRA and CDR2 is YSYEKL in the germline V gene. In nucleotides, the CDR3 is TGCGCCAGCAGCCAAGGGATTAGTGGCAGGGTCGGAGGCTACACCTTC. Translated: CASSQGISGRVGGYTF.

The rearrangement links TRBV12-3 or TRBV12-4 to TRBJ1-4; D possibly corresponds to TRBD1 (6 bases). V was shortened by 7 bases and J by 10 bases, with 13 bases between the two germline ends. The CDR3 runs 12 residues. For the CDR3, the DNA is TGTGCCAGCACCGGGGACACTTTAAAACTGTTTTTT. This translates into CASTGDTLKLFF.

The chain joins TRBV28 to TRBJ1-4; 10 positions agree with TRBD1. The CDR3 has 15 residues. The V gene's germline CDR1 is MDHEN and CDR2 SYDVKM. V dropped 5 bases and J dropped 6; count of bases not matched to a gene: 6. The chain's CDR3 is CASSPGDRGYEKLFF. The CDR3 nucleotides are TGTGCCAGCAGTCCAGGGGACAGGGGTTATGAAAAACTGTTTTTT. Together with reference TRBV28 and TRBJ1-4, the CDR3 gives the full variable domain: DVKVTQSSRYLVKRTGEKVFLECVQDMDHENMFWYRQDPGLGLRLIYFSYDVKMKEKGDIPEGYSVSREKKERFSLILESASTNQTSMYLCASSPGDRGYEKLFFGSGTQLSVL.

A few counts support this clone. Other DNA sequences in this specimen translate into the identical CDR3. V gene TRBV27 combines with J gene TRBJ1-5; D perhaps matches TRBD1 (5 bases). In germline, CDR1 is MNHEY, CDR2 SMNVEV (reference sequence). The CDR3 is made up of 14 amino acids. Trimming removed 3 bases at V and 3 bases at J, with 9 bases between. The CDR3 coding sequence is TGTGCCAGCAGTTTTCGGGGGTACAATCAGCCCCAGCATTTT. It encodes CASSFRGYNQPQHF.